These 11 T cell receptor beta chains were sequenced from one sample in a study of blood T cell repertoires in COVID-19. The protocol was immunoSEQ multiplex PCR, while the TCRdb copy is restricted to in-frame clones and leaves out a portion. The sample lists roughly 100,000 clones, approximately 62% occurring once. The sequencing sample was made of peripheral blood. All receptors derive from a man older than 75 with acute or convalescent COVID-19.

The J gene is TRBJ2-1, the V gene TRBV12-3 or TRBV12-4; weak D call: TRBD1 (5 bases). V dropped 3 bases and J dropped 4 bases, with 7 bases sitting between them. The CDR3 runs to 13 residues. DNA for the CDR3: TGTGCCAGCAGTTTGGGGCCTTACAATGAGCAGTTCTTC. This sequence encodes CASSLGPYNEQFF.

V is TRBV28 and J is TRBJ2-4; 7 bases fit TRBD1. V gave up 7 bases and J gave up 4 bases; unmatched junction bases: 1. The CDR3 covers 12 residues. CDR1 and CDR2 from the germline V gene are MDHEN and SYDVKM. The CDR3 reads CASTGQKNIQYF. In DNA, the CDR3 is TGTGCCAGCACGGGACAGAAAAACATTCAGTACTTC.

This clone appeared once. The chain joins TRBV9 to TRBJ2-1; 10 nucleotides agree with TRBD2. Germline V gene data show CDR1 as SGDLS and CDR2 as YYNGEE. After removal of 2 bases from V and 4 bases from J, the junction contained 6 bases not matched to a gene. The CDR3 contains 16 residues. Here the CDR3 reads CASSVSSGGPYNEQFF. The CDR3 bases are TGTGCCAGCAGCGTGAGTAGCGGGGGGCCTTACAATGAGCAGTTCTTC.

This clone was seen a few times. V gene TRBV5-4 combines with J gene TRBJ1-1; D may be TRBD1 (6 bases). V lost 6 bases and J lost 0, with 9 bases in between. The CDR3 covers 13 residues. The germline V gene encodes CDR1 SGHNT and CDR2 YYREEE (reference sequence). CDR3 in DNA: TGTGCCAGCAAAGGGACATTGAACACTGAAGCTTTCTTT. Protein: CASKGTLNTEAFF.

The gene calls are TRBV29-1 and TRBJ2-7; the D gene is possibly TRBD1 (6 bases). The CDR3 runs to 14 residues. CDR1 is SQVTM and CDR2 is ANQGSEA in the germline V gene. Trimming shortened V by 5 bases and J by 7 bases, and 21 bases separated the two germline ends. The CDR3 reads CSVKKNSKGEEQYF. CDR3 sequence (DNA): TGCAGCGTTAAAAAAAATTCTAAGGGGGAAGAGCAGTACTTC.

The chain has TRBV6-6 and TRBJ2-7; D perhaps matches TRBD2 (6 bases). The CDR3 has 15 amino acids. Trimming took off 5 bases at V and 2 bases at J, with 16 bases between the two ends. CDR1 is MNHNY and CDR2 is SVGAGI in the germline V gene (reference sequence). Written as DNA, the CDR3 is TGTGCCAGCAGTCCCGGGGGTTTCCCCACCTACGAGCAGTACTTC. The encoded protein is CASSPGGFPTYEQYF.

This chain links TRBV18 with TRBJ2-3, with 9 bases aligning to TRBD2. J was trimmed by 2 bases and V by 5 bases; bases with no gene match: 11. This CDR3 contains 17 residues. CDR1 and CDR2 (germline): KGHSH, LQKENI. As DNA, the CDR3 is TGTGCCAGCTCATCCTTGAGCGGCGGGAGGGCCACAGATACGCAGTATTTT. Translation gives CASSSLSGGRATDTQYF.

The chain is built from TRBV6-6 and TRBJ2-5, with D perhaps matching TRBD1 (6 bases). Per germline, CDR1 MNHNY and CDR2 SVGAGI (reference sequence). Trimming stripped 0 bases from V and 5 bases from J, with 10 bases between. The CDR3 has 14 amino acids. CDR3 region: CASSYSDRFETQYF. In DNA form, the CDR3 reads TGTGCCAGCAGTTACTCGGACAGATTCGAGACCCAGTACTTC.

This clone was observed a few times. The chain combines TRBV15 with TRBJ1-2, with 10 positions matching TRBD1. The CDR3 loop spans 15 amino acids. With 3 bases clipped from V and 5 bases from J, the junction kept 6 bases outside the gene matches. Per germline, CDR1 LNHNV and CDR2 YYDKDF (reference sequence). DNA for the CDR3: TGTGCCACCAGCAGCAGTCCGGACAGGGGGTATGGCTACACCTTC. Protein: CATSSSPDRGYGYTF. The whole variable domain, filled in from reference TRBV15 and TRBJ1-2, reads DAMVIQNPRYQVTQFGKPVTLSCSQTLNHNVMYWYQQKSSQAPKLLFHYYDKDFNNEADTPDNFQSRRPNTSFCFLDIRSPGLGDTAMYLCATSSSPDRGYGYTFGSGTRLTVV.

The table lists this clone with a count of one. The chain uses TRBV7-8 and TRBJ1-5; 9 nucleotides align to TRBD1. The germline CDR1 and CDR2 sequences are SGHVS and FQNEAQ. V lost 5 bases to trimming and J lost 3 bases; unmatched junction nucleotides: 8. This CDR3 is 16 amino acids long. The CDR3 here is CASSARTGEYNQPQHF. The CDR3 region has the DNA TGTGCCAGCAGCGCACGGACAGGGGAATACAATCAGCCCCAGCATTTT.

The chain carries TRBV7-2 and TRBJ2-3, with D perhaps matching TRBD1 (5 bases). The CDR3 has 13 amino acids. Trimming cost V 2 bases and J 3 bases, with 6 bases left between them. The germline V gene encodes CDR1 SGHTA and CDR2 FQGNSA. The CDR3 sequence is CASSLYRTDTQYF. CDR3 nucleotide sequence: TGTGCCAGCAGCTTATACAGGACAGATACGCAGTATTTT. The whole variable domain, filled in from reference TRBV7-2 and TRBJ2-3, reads GAGVSQSPSNKVTEKGKDVELRCDPISGHTALYWYRQSLGQGLEFLIYFQGNSAPDKSGLPSDRFSAERTGGSVSTLTIQRTQQEDSAVYLCASSLYRTDTQYFGPGTRLTVL.